This paragraph covers one T cell receptor (beta chain) sequence. Its antigen is unknown. The junction had 16 bases not matched to a gene; V was cut back by 5 bases and J by 12 bases. CDR1 SGHRS and CDR2 YFSETQ come from the germline V gene. CDR3 length: 15 amino acids. All patients were mismatch repair deficient, assessed by either PCR or immunohistochemistry. TCRs were sequenced from three patients responding to pembrolizumab. Data came from immunoSEQ multiplex PCR; TCRdb stores just in-frame clones and leaves some out. The profile shows around 15,000 clones, about 86% of them singletons. These data are taken from a study of PD-1 blockade in mismatch repair-deficient tumors. As for the study in general: All were previously treated, progressing patients with 12 mismatch repair-deficient cancer types.

Whole-study results and caveats: After pembrolizumab, tumor-resident clones rose rapidly, then generally contracted before radiologic responses.

This clonotype originated in an adult with mismatch repair-deficient cancer. The rearrangement uses TRBV5-1 and TRBJ2-1; 8 bases match TRBD2. The specimen was PBMCs, collected 4 weeks after starting pembrolizumab. DNA of the CDR3: TGCGCCAGCAGTCCGACAGCGGGGGACCCTCGGGGGCAGTTCTTC. Protein: CASSPTAGDPRGQFF. Full variable domain (remainder filled in from reference TRBV5-1 and TRBJ2-1): KAGVTQTPRYLIKTRGQQVTLSCSPISGHRSVSWYQQTPGQGLQFLFEYFSETQRNKGNFPGRFSGRQFSNSRSEMNVSTLELGDSALYLCASSPTAGDPRGQFFGPGTRLTVL.